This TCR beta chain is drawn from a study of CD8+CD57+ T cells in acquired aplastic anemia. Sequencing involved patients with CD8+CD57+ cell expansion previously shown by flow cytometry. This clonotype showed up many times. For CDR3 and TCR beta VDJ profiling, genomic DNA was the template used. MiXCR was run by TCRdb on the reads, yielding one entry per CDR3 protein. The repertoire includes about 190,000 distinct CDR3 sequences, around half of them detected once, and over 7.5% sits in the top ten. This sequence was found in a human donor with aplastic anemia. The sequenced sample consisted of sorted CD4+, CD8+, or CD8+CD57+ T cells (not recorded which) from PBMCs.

The CDR3 DNA reads TGTGCCAGCAGGCCGGGACAGGAGAAGAATTCACCCCTCCACTTT. This translates into CASRPGQEKNSPLHF. J is TRBJ1-6 and V is TRBV6-1; 8 bases fit TRBD1. After removal of 6 bases from V and 7 bases from J, the junction contained 8 bases not matched to a gene. Germline CDR1 MNHNS, CDR2 SASEGT. The CDR3 has 15 residues.